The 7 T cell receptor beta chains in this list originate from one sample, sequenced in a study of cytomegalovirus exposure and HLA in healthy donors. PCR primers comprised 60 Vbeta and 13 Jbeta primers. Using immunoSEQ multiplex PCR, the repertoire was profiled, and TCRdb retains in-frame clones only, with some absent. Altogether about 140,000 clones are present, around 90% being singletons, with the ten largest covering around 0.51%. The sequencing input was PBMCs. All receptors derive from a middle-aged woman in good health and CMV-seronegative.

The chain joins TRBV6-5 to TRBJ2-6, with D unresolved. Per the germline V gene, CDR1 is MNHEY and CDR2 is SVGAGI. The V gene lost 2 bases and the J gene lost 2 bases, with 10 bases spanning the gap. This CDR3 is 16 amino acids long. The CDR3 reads CASSYNVEAGANVLTF. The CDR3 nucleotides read TGTGCCAGCAGTTACAATGTAGAGGCTGGGGCCAACGTCCTGACTTTC.

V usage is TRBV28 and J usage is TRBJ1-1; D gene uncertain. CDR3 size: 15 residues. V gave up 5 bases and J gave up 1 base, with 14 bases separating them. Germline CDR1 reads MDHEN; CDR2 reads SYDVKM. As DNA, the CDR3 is TGTGCCAGCAGTCTGAATCCCCACGGGAACACTGAAGCTTTCTTT. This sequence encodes CASSLNPHGNTEAFF.

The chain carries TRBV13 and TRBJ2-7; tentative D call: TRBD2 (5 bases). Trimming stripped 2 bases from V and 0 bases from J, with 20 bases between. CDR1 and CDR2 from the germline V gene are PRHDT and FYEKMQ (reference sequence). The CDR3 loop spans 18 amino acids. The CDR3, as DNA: TGTGCCAGCAGCTTAAGGCCCTCGTTGCGGGTGAGCTCCTACGAGCAGTACTTC. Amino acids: CASSLRPSLRVSSYEQYF. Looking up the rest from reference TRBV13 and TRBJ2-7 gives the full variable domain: AAGVIQSPRHLIKEKRETATLKCYPIPRHDTVYWYQQGPGQDPQFLISFYEKMQSDKGSIPDRFSAQQFSDYHSELNMSSLELGDSALYFCASSLRPSLRVSSYEQYFGPGTRLTVT.

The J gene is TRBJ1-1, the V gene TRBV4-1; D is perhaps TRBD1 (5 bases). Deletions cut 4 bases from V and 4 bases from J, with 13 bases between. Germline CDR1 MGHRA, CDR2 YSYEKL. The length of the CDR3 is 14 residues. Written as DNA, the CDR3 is TGCGCCAGCAGCCCCTGGGGGGAAGTCACTGAAGCTTTCTTT. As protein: CASSPWGEVTEAFF.

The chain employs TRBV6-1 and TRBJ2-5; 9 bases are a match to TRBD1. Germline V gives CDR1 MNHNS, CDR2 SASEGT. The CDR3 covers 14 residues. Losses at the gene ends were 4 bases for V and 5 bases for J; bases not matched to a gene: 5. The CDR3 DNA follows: TGTGCCAGCAGTGTGACAGGGGGGTTGGAGACCCAGTACTTC. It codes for CASSVTGGLETQYF.

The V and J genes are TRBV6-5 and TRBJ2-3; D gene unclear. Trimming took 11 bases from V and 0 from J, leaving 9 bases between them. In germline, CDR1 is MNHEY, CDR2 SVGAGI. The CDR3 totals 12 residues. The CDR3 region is CAACSSTDTQYF. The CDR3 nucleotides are TGTGCCGCGTGTTCTAGCACAGATACGCAGTATTTT.

The chain's CDR3 is CASSRQGADEKLFF. DNA of the CDR3: TGTGCCAGCAGCCGACAGGGGGCGGATGAAAAACTGTTTTTT. The V gene is TRBV6-6, the J gene TRBJ1-4; 10 bases fit TRBD1. This CDR3 region has 14 residues. The V gene's germline CDR1 is MNHNY and CDR2 SVGAGI (reference sequence). V lost 6 bases to trimming and J lost 6 bases; unmatched junction nucleotides: 4.